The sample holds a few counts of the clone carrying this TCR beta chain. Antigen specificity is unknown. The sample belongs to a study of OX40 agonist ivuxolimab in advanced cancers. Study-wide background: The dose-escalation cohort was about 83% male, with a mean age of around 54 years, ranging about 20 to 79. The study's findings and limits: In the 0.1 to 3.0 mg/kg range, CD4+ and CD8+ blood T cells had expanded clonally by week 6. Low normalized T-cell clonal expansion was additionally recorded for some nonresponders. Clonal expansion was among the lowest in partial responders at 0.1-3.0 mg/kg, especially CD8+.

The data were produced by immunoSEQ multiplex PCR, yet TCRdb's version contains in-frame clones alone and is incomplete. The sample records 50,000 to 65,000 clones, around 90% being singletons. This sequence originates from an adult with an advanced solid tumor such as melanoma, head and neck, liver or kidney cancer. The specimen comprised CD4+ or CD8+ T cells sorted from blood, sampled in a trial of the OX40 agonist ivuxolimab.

As DNA, the CDR3 is TGTGCCAGCCGCGAGCCGGAGGGGGGAGAGAACACTGAAGCTTTCTTT. Translating gives CASREPEGGENTEAFF. The genes are TRBV21-1 and TRBJ1-1. TRBV21-1 is listed as a pseudogene. The CDR3 runs to 16 residues.